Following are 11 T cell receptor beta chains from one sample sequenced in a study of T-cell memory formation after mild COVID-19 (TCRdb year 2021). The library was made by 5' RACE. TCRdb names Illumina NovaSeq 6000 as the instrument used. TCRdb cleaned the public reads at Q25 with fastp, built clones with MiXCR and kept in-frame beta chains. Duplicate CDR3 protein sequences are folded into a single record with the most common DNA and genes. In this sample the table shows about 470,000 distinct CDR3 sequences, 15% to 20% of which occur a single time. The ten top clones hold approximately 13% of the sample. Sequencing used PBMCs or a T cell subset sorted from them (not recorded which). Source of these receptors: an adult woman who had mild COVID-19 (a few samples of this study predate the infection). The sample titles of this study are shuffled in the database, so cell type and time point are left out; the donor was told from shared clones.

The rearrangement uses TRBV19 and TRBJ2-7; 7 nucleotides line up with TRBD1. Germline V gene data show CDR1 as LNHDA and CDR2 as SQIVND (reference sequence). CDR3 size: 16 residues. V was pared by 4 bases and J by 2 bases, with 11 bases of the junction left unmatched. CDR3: CASSSPTGLGAYEQYF. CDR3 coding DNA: TGTGCCAGTAGTAGCCCGACAGGGCTGGGTGCCTACGAGCAGTACTTC.

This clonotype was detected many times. CDR3 amino acids: CASSYSTGLAGGLYNEQFF. DNA for the CDR3: TGTGCCAGCAGTTACTCTACGGGACTAGCGGGAGGATTATACAATGAGCAGTTCTTC. The chain joins TRBV6-2 or TRBV6-3 to TRBJ2-1; 15 positions agree with TRBD2. The CDR3 covers 19 residues. V lost 0 bases and J lost 4; bases outside the gene matches: 7. Germline V gene lookup returns CDR1 MNHEY and CDR2 SVGEGT.

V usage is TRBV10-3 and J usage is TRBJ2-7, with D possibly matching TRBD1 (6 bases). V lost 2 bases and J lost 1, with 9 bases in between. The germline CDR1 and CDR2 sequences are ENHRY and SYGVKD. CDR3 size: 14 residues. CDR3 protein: CAISETTGSYEQYF. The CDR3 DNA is TGTGCCATCAGTGAGACGACAGGTTCCTACGAGCAGTACTTC.

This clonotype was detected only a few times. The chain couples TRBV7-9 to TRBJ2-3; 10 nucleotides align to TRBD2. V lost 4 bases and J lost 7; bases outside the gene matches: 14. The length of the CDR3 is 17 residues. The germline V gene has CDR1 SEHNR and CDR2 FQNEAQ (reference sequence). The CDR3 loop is CASSYSGIAGGENTQYF. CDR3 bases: TGTGCCAGCAGCTATAGTGGGATAGCGGGAGGAGAGAATACGCAGTATTTT. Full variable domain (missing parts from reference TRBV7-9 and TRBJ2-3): DTGVSQNPRHKITKRGQNVTFRCDPISEHNRLYWYRQTLGQGPEFLTYFQNEAQLEKSRLLSDRFSAERPKGSFSTLEIQRTEQGDSAMYLCASSYSGIAGGENTQYFGPGTRLTVL.

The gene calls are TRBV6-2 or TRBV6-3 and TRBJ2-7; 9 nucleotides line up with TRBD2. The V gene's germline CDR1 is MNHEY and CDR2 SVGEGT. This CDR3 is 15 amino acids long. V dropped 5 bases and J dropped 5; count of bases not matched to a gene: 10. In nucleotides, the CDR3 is TGTGCCAGCAGTCGGGATAGCGGGGGTCCTAACGAGCAGTACTTC. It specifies CASSRDSGGPNEQYF.

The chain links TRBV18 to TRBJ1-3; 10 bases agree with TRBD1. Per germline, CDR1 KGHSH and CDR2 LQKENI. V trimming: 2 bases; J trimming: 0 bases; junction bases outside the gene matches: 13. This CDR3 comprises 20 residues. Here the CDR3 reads CASSPNPGQGLLSSGNTIYF. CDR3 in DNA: TGTGCCAGCTCACCAAATCCGGGACAGGGGCTTCTGAGCTCTGGAAACACCATATATTTT.

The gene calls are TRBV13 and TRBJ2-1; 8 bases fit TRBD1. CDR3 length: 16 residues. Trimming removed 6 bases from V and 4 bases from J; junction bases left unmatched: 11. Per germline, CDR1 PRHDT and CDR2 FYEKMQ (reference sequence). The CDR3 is CASSPTGGVEYNEQFF. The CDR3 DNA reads TGTGCCAGCAGTCCCACAGGGGGAGTAGAGTACAATGAGCAGTTCTTC.

CDR3 DNA sequence: TGTGCCACCAGTGGTGGAGGGCCCTATACCCCCCGCAATGAGCAGTTCTTC. Translating gives CATSGGGPYTPRNEQFF. The J gene is TRBJ2-1, the V gene TRBV24-1, with TRBD2 as a possible D gene (6 bases). The CDR3 is 17 amino acids. V was clipped by 5 bases and J by 6 bases, with 22 bases between them. Germline values: CDR1 KGHDR, CDR2 SFDVKD.

For the CDR3, the DNA is TGCGCCAGCAGCTTGCGGGTCAACTACGAGCAGTACTTC. As protein: CASSLRVNYEQYF. V usage is TRBV5-1 and J usage is TRBJ2-7, with D uncertain. Trimming pared 1 base from V and 3 bases from J, leaving 8 bases between. The CDR3 has 13 residues. Germline CDR1 reads SGHRS; CDR2 reads YFSETQ.

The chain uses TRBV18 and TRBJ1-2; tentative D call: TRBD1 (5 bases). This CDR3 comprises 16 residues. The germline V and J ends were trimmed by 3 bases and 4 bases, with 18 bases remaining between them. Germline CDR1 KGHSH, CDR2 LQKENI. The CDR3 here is CASSPSPGPKAYGYTF. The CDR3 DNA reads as TGTGCCAGCTCACCTTCTCCGGGACCAAAAGCCTATGGCTACACCTTC.

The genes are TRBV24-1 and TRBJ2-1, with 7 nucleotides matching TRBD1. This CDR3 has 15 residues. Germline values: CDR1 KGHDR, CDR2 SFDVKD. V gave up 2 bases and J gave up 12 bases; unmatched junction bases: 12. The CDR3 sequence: CATSDWTGPTVRQFF. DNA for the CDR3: TGTGCCACCAGTGATTGGACAGGCCCGACGGTGAGGCAGTTCTTC.